The clone carrying this T cell receptor (beta chain) was detected only once. The entry originates in a study of CD8 T cells in Susac syndrome. Random hexamers were used to reverse transcribe an amount of roughly 0.45 to 1 ug RNA. Amplification of TCR beta CDR3 by immunoSEQ multiplex PCR spanned 54 Vbeta and 13 Jbeta. MiXCR, applied by TCRdb to the immunoSEQ multiplex PCR reads, yields one record per CDR3 protein. The profile covers about 160,000 distinct CDR3 sequences, with 92% appearing a single time and roughly 0.08% taken by the ten largest. Germline V gives CDR1 SGHRS, CDR2 YFSETQ. The CDR3 length is 12 residues. The trim removed 4 bases at V and 9 bases at J, leaving 4 bases unmatched.

The sample consisted of CD4+ T cells from PBMCs. The sequence was obtained from a human donor in good health. The rearrangement joins TRBV5-1 to TRBJ2-1; 7 nucleotides line up with TRBD1. CDR3 sequence: CASSPGTVEQFF. The CDR3 nucleotides are TGCGCCAGCAGCCCCGGGACAGTTGAGCAGTTCTTC.